These T cell receptor beta chains were read from a single sample in a study of Ad26.COV2.S vaccination and SARS-CoV-2 variants. Data came from immunoSEQ multiplex PCR; TCRdb stores just in-frame clones and leaves some out. The sample lists over 250,000 clones, about 90% seen once, with more than 2.5% in the top ten. Specimen: peripheral blood, collected in a trial of Ad26.COV2.S vaccine versus placebo. The receptors shown here come from a person between 18 and 60 years old who received the Ad26.COV2.S COVID-19 vaccine or a placebo. The CDR3 runs from the conserved cysteine through the conserved F or W. The order of the fields is D gene, J gene, V gene, clone size, CDR3 protein, CDR3 DNA. A D gene is named only where the DNA matches it firmly. Not all rows give a size; the values are once, few, many and, for expanded clones, a class.

d_call: .
j_call: TRBJ1-2
v_call: TRBV10-3
clone_size: .
cdr3_aa: CAISVWEGGRSYGYTF
cdr3_nt: TGTGCCATCAGTGTTTGGGAGGGCGGGAGGAGCTATGGCTACACCTTC

d_call: .
j_call: TRBJ1-1
v_call: TRBV29-1
clone_size: .
cdr3_aa: CSVEVRSVNTEAFF
cdr3_nt: TGCAGCGTTGAAGTACGGTCAGTTAACACTGAAGCTTTCTTT

d_call: .
j_call: TRBJ2-2
v_call: TRBV7-2
clone_size: once
cdr3_aa: CASSPRNTGELFF
cdr3_nt: TGTGCCAGCAGTCCACGAAACACCGGGGAGCTGTTTTTT

d_call: .
j_call: TRBJ2-2
v_call: TRBV5-1
clone_size: .
cdr3_aa: CASSFLTEGPTGELFF
cdr3_nt: TGCGCCAGCAGCTTCTTAACCGAGGGACCCACCGGGGAGCTGTTTTTT

d_call: TRBD1
j_call: TRBJ1-6
v_call: TRBV18
clone_size: .
cdr3_aa: CASSPTGGTGNSPLHF
cdr3_nt: TGTGCCAGCTCACCCACAGGGGGCACGGGTAATTCACCCCTCCACTTT

d_call: .
j_call: TRBJ1-1
v_call: TRBV5-4
clone_size: .
cdr3_aa: CASSLDRSGANTEAFF
cdr3_nt: TGTGCCAGCAGCTTGGACAGGTCAGGGGCTAACACTGAAGCTTTCTTT

d_call: .
j_call: TRBJ1-1
v_call: TRBV12-5
clone_size: few
cdr3_aa: CASGFGVDTEAFF
cdr3_nt: TGTGCTAGTGGTTTCGGGGTAGATACTGAAGCTTTCTTT

d_call: .
j_call: TRBJ1-1
v_call: TRBV12-3/TRBV12-4
clone_size: .
cdr3_aa: CASSFSRDTEAFF
cdr3_nt: TGTGCCAGCAGTTTTTCCCGGGACACTGAAGCTTTCTTT

d_call: .
j_call: TRBJ1-1
v_call: TRBV18
clone_size: .
cdr3_aa: CASSPPAGAGEAFF
cdr3_nt: TGTGCCAGCTCACCACCGGCTGGGGCTGGTGAAGCTTTCTTT

d_call: .
j_call: TRBJ2-2
v_call: TRBV6-2/TRBV6-3
clone_size: .
cdr3_aa: CASSKGGVGAPKSGELFF
cdr3_nt: TGTGCCAGCAGCAAGGGAGGGGTGGGGGCACCCAAATCCGGGGAGCTGTTTTTT

d_call: .
j_call: TRBJ1-1
v_call: TRBV9
clone_size: .
cdr3_aa: CASSVLGIMNTEAFF
cdr3_nt: TGTGCCAGCAGCGTACTGGGGATCATGAACACTGAAGCTTTCTTT

d_call: .
j_call: TRBJ1-1
v_call: TRBV7-9
clone_size: few
cdr3_aa: CASSLQQGNTEAFF
cdr3_nt: TGTGCCAGCAGCCTCCAACAGGGGAACACTGAAGCTTTCTTT

d_call: .
j_call: TRBJ1-1
v_call: TRBV4-2
clone_size: .
cdr3_aa: CASSQKPGQNTEAFF
cdr3_nt: TGTGCCAGCAGCCAAAAACCGGGACAGAACACTGAAGCTTTCTTT

d_call: .
j_call: TRBJ2-7
v_call: TRBV12-3/TRBV12-4
clone_size: .
cdr3_aa: CASSEFRFYEQYF
cdr3_nt: TGTGCCAGCAGTGAGTTCCGGTTTTACGAGCAGTACTTC

d_call: .
j_call: TRBJ2-2
v_call: TRBV5-1
clone_size: .
cdr3_aa: CASRLTVTGELFF
cdr3_nt: TGCGCCAGCCGTCTGACAGTCACCGGGGAGCTGTTTTTT

d_call: TRBD2
j_call: TRBJ2-7
v_call: TRBV6-6
clone_size: once
cdr3_aa: CASLLAVSYEQYF
cdr3_nt: TGTGCCAGCCTGCTAGCGGTTTCCTACGAGCAGTACTTC

d_call: TRBD1
j_call: TRBJ2-4
v_call: TRBV5-6
clone_size: .
cdr3_aa: CASSSWDRALSYF
cdr3_nt: TGTGCCAGCAGCTCTTGGGACAGGGCTTTGTCTTACTTC

d_call: .
j_call: TRBJ1-3
v_call: TRBV27
clone_size: .
cdr3_aa: CASSLGWGQGTGNTIYF
cdr3_nt: TGTGCCAGCAGTTTAGGATGGGGACAAGGAACTGGAAACACCATATATTTT

d_call: .
j_call: TRBJ2-3
v_call: TRBV10-3
clone_size: .
cdr3_aa: CAISGGGTDTQYF
cdr3_nt: TGTGCCATCAGTGGAGGAGGCACAGATACGCAGTATTTT

d_call: .
j_call: TRBJ1-6
v_call: TRBV3-1/TRBV3-2
clone_size: few
cdr3_aa: CASSHTVVGRASSSPLHF
cdr3_nt: TGTGCCAGCAGCCATACGGTTGTCGGCAGGGCAAGTAGTTCACCCCTCCACTTT

d_call: TRBD1
j_call: TRBJ1-2
v_call: TRBV28
clone_size: .
cdr3_aa: CASLPGQGYGYTF
cdr3_nt: TGTGCCAGCCTTCCGGGACAGGGCTATGGCTACACCTTC

d_call: TRBD1
j_call: TRBJ2-2
v_call: TRBV18
clone_size: .
cdr3_aa: CASSPALRDRGVRELFF
cdr3_nt: TGTGCCAGCTCACCAGCACTCCGGGACAGGGGGGTCCGGGAGCTGTTTTTT

d_call: .
j_call: TRBJ1-2
v_call: TRBV18
clone_size: .
cdr3_aa: CASSPGGDYGYTF
cdr3_nt: TGTGCCAGCTCACCGGGGGGCGACTATGGCTACACCTTC

d_call: TRBD1
j_call: TRBJ1-2
v_call: TRBV5-4
clone_size: .
cdr3_aa: CASSHGTDPIAFTF
cdr3_nt: TGTGCCAGCAGCCACGGGACAGACCCTATCGCTTTTACCTTC

d_call: .
j_call: TRBJ1-1
v_call: TRBV19
clone_size: .
cdr3_aa: CASSIVPGANTEAFF
cdr3_nt: TGTGCCAGTAGTATAGTACCGGGGGCGAACACTGAAGCTTTCTTT

d_call: TRBD2
j_call: TRBJ2-1
v_call: TRBV11-2
clone_size: .
cdr3_aa: CASSRTKTGTIINEQFF
cdr3_nt: TGTGCCAGCAGTAGAACCAAAACCGGGACTATCATCAATGAGCAGTTCTTC

d_call: TRBD2
j_call: TRBJ2-7
v_call: TRBV27
clone_size: .
cdr3_aa: CASSLGTSGITYEQYF
cdr3_nt: TGTGCCAGCAGTCTCGGGACTAGCGGGATCACCTACGAGCAGTACTTC

d_call: TRBD1
j_call: TRBJ1-6
v_call: TRBV3-1/TRBV3-2
clone_size: .
cdr3_aa: CASSLGTGVSPLHF
cdr3_nt: TGTGCCAGCAGCCTCGGGACAGGGGTGTCACCCCTCCACTTT

d_call: TRBD2
j_call: TRBJ2-3
v_call: TRBV18
clone_size: once
cdr3_aa: CASSPMGLAGGPDTQYF
cdr3_nt: TGTGCCAGCTCCCCGATGGGTCTAGCGGGGGGGCCAGATACGCAGTATTTT

d_call: .
j_call: TRBJ2-7
v_call: TRBV7-2
clone_size: .
cdr3_aa: CASSLVTGSYEQYF
cdr3_nt: TGTGCCAGCAGCTTAGTAACAGGGTCCTACGAGCAGTACTTC

d_call: TRBD1
j_call: TRBJ1-6
v_call: TRBV7-2
clone_size: .
cdr3_aa: CASTIGQGNSPLHF
cdr3_nt: TGTGCCAGCACCATCGGACAGGGAAATTCACCCCTCCACTTT

d_call: TRBD2
j_call: TRBJ2-3
v_call: TRBV4-3
clone_size: few
cdr3_aa: CASSQQGLAGGGRTDTQYF
cdr3_nt: TGCGCCAGCAGCCAACAGGGACTAGCGGGGGGTGGTAGGACAGATACGCAGTATTTT